A selection of T cell receptor beta chains follows, all from one sample in a study of post-analysis software for immune sequencing data. TCRdb ran MiXCR on the PCR reads and lists one entry per CDR3 protein. The profile shows approximately 690,000 distinct CDR3 sequences, roughly three fifths of them singletons. Sequencing used blood. The receptors were sampled from a girl aged 2 to 9 with multiple sclerosis. The CDR3 runs from the conserved cysteine through the conserved F or W. The D gene is left open where the match is weak. Size is omitted from some rows. Given values are once, few, many or a class for expanded clones.

j_call d_call v_call clone_size cdr3_aa cdr3_nt
TRBJ2-5 . TRBV20-1 few CSAKGAGEETQYF TGCAGTGCTAAAGGGGCAGGGGAAGAGACCCAGTACTTC
TRBJ1-1 . TRBV10-3 few CAISEEGTEAFF TGTGCCATCAGTGAAGAGGGCACTGAAGCTTTCTTT
TRBJ1-1 . TRBV7-2 . CASSLGGRSMNTEAFF TGTGCCAGCAGCTTAGGAGGAAGGTCCATGAACACTGAAGCTTTCTTT
TRBJ2-3 . TRBV29-1 few CSVGSSEESEQYF TGCAGCGTTGGGTCCTCGGAGGAGTCAGAGCAGTATTTT
TRBJ2-3 . TRBV7-3 . CASSLDSFTDTQYF TGTGCCAGCAGCTTAGACTCTTTCACAGATACGCAGTATTTT
TRBJ1-2 TRBD1 TRBV29-1 . CSVIDRGPVPNYGYTF TGCAGCGTCATCGACAGGGGGCCTGTTCCCAACTATGGCTACACCTTC
TRBJ1-5 TRBD1 TRBV5-1 few CASSRGTGDQPQHF TGCGCCAGCAGCCGCGGGACAGGGGATCAGCCCCAGCATTTT
TRBJ2-7 TRBD2 TRBV4-2 few CASSQGLAGFYEQYF TGTGCCAGCAGCCAGGGACTAGCGGGATTCTACGAGCAGTACTTC
TRBJ2-3 TRBD2 TRBV27 . CASSTLVAGSSDTQYF TGTGCCAGCAGTACCTTAGTAGCGGGGAGTTCGGATACGCAGTATTTT
TRBJ2-5 TRBD1 TRBV6-5 . CASSLDRVWETQYF TGTGCCAGCAGCCTCGACAGGGTGTGGGAGACCCAGTACTTC
TRBJ1-5 . TRBV3-1 . CASSPWTGGQPQHF TGTGCCAGCAGCCCATGGACGGGGGGCCAGCCCCAGCATTTT
TRBJ1-1 . TRBV7-8 . CASSYPGTTDTEAFF TGTGCCAGCAGCTATCCCGGGACGACGGACACTGAAGCTTTCTTT
TRBJ2-3 . TRBV5-5 . CASSLWDTVSAFTDTQYF TGTGCCAGCAGCTTGTGGGACACGGTGTCTGCGTTCACAGATACGCAGTATTTT
TRBJ2-3 TRBD1 TRBV7-2 . CASSWDRLGDTQYF TGTGCCAGCAGCTGGGACAGGCTTGGGGATACGCAGTATTTT
TRBJ1-2 TRBD1 TRBV2 . CASSRPTGVNYGYTF TGTGCCAGCAGTAGGCCTACAGGGGTTAACTATGGCTACACCTTC
TRBJ2-5 . TRBV29-1 . CSVLFGETQYF TGCAGCGTCCTTTTCGGGGAGACCCAGTACTTC
TRBJ2-5 . TRBV5-5 many CASSFGGRETQYF TGTGCCAGCAGTTTCGGGGGACGGGAGACCCAGTACTTC
TRBJ2-1 . TRBV3-1 . CASSQDGQGGNEQFF TGTGCCAGCAGCCAAGATGGGCAGGGAGGCAATGAGCAGTTCTTC
TRBJ2-2 . TRBV7-6 few CASSLGINYANTGELFF TGTGCCAGCAGCTTAGGGATTAATTACGCGAACACCGGGGAGCTGTTTTTT
TRBJ2-3 TRBD2 TRBV7-6 . CASSLVPAGGTDTQYF TGTGCCAGCAGCTTAGTTCCAGCGGGAGGCACAGATACGCAGTATTTT
TRBJ1-1 . TRBV9 few CASSVELGGEAFF TGTGCCAGCAGCGTAGAGTTGGGGGGTGAAGCTTTCTTT
TRBJ1-1 . TRBV10-3 once CAISDGGNEAFF TGTGCCATCAGTGATGGTGGGAATGAAGCTTTCTTT
TRBJ1-1 . TRBV12-5 . CASTGESQDGTEAFF TGTGCTAGTACGGGGGAGAGTCAAGATGGTACTGAAGCTTTCTTT
TRBJ2-3 . TRBV7-2 once CASSLMTTDTQYF TGTGCCAGCAGCTTAATGACCACAGATACGCAGTATTTT
TRBJ2-5 TRBD1 TRBV5-6 . CASSKGQGTETQYF TGTGCCAGCAGCAAAGGACAGGGTACGGAGACCCAGTACTTC
TRBJ2-5 . TRBV20-1 few CSAWTHQTQYF TGCAGTGCTTGGACCCACCAGACCCAGTACTTC
TRBJ2-7 . TRBV7-9 . CASTQIGKGYEQYF TGTGCCAGCACCCAGATAGGAAAAGGCTACGAGCAGTACTTC
TRBJ2-3 . TRBV11-2 few CASSFMGTQYF TGTGCCAGCAGCTTTATGGGTACGCAGTATTTT
TRBJ1-1 . TRBV5-1 few CASSLENEAFF TGCGCCAGCAGCTTGGAGAATGAAGCTTTCTTT
TRBJ2-3 . TRBV20-1 few CSALNQGDDTQYF TGCAGTGCGCTCAACCAGGGTGACGATACGCAGTATTTT
TRBJ1-1 . TRBV9 . CASSVEQGGTEAFF TGTGCCAGCAGCGTAGAACAGGGCGGCACTGAAGCTTTCTTT
TRBJ2-1 TRBD2 TRBV7-9 . CASSPPGGGSNEQFF TGTGCCAGCAGCCCCCCGGGCGGCGGGAGTAATGAGCAGTTCTTC
TRBJ2-1 . TRBV12-3/TRBV12-4 once CASSSGTIGGEQFF TGTGCCAGCAGTTCAGGGACCATTGGGGGGGAGCAGTTCTTC
TRBJ1-1 . TRBV10-3 . CAISVEGIVSGDTEAFF TGTGCCATCAGTGTTGAAGGTATAGTTTCGGGAGACACTGAAGCTTTCTTT
TRBJ2-1 . TRBV15 . CATSRGSEQFF TGTGCCACCAGCAGGGGAAGTGAGCAGTTCTTC
TRBJ2-7 TRBD2 TRBV20-1 . CSARDPSGSYYEQYF TGCAGTGCTAGAGATCCCAGCGGGAGTTACTACGAGCAGTACTTC
TRBJ2-3 TRBD1 TRBV24-1 many CATRDREPTDTQYF TGTGCCACCAGGGACAGGGAACCTACAGATACGCAGTATTTT
TRBJ2-5 . TRBV7-3 many CASSLNSQETQYF TGTGCCAGCAGCTTAAATAGCCAAGAGACCCAGTACTTC
TRBJ1-5 TRBD1 TRBV5-1 once CASSSGTGGLGQPQHF TGCGCCAGCAGTTCTGGGACAGGGGGCCTCGGTCAGCCCCAGCATTTT
TRBJ2-7 . TRBV6-5 . CASSYVRQVSYEQYF TGTGCCAGCAGTTACGTCCGACAGGTCTCCTACGAGCAGTACTTC
TRBJ2-1 . TRBV3-1 . CASSPGQGTYNKQFF TGTGCCAGCAGCCCTGGGCAGGGAACCTACAATAAGCAGTTCTTC
TRBJ2-5 TRBD2 TRBV6-2/TRBV6-3 . CASTTPSGGMETQYF TGTGCCAGCACTACGCCCAGCGGGGGTATGGAGACCCAGTACTTC
TRBJ2-3 TRBD2 TRBV30 few CAWSALAGVGDTQYF TGTGCCTGGAGTGCCCTAGCGGGAGTCGGAGATACGCAGTATTTT
TRBJ2-5 TRBD2 TRBV20-1 . CSARRAGGPEEQYF TGCAGTGCTAGACGAGCGGGAGGGCCGGAGGAGCAGTACTTC
TRBJ2-1 . TRBV10-2 few CATMPDTRRVNEQFF TGCGCCACCATGCCTGACACCCGGCGGGTCAATGAGCAGTTCTTC
TRBJ1-4 TRBD1 TRBV2 . CASKGQVATTNEKLFF TGTGCCAGCAAGGGACAGGTGGCAACAACTAATGAAAAACTGTTTTTT
TRBJ2-1 . TRBV20-1 . CSAYLVNEQFF TGCAGTGCCTATCTAGTCAATGAGCAGTTCTTC
TRBJ2-1 TRBD2 TRBV11-2 . CASSSSGTHNEQFF TGTGCCAGCAGCTCTAGCGGTACACACAATGAGCAGTTCTTC
TRBJ1-2 TRBD1 TRBV5-1 once CASSLVSGGSYGYTF TGCGCCAGCAGCTTGGTGTCAGGGGGCAGCTATGGCTACACCTTC
TRBJ1-4 TRBD1 TRBV29-1 . CSVRGRANEKLFF TGCAGCGTCAGGGGGCGCGCAAATGAAAAACTGTTTTTT
TRBJ1-1 . TRBV20-1 . CSARTTGHKNTEAFF TGCAGTGCCCGAACGACGGGACACAAGAACACTGAAGCTTTCTTT
TRBJ1-6 . TRBV6-1 once CASSEGRGDLHF TGTGCCAGCAGTGAAGGCCGAGGTGATCTCCACTTT
TRBJ2-3 TRBD2 TRBV7-9 few CASSLGPAGSTDTQYF TGTGCCAGCAGCTTAGGTCCAGCGGGGAGCACAGATACGCAGTATTTT
TRBJ2-3 TRBD1 TRBV6-6 once CASSYLIRGDTQYF TGTGCCAGCAGTTACTTGATCAGGGGGGATACGCAGTATTTT